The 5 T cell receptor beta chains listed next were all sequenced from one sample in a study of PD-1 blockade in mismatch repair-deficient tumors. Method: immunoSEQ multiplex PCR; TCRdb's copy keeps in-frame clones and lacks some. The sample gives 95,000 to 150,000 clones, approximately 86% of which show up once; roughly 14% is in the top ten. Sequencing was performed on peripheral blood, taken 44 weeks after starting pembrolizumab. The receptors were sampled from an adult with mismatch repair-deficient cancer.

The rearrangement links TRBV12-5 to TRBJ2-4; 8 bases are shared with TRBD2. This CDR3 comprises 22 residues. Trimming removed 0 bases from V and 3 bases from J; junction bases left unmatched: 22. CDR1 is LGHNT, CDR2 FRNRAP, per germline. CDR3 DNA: TGTGCTAGTGGTTTGGTACTAGGCCCGGGGCCCGGGACTAGGGTTGACAAAAACATTCAGTACTTC. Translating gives CASGLVLGPGPGTRVDKNIQYF. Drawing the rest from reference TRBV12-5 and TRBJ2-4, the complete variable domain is DARVTQTPRHKVTEMGQEVTMRCQPILGHNTVFWYRQTMMQGLELLAYFRNRAPLDDSGMPKDRFSAEMPDATLATLKIQPSEPRDSAVYFCASGLVLGPGPGTRVDKNIQYFGAGTRLSVL.

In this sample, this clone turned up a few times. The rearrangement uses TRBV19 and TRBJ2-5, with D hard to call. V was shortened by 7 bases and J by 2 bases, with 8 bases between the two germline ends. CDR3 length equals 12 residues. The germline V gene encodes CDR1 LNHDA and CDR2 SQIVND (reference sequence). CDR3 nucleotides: TGTGCCAGTAAGTCGCGACAAGAGACCCAGTACTTC. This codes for CASKSRQETQYF.

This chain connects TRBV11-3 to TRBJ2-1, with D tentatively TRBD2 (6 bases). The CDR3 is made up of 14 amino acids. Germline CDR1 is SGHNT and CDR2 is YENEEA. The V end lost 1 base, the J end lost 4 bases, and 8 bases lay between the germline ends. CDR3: CASSLGGAYNEQFF. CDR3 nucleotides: TGTGCCAGCAGCTTAGGCGGGGCATACAATGAGCAGTTCTTC.

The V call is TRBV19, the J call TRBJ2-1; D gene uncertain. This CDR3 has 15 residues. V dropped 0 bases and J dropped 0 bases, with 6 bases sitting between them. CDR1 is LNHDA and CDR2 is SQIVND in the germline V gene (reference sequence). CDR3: CASSIDLGSYNEQFF. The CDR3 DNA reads TGTGCCAGTAGTATAGATCTGGGCTCCTACAATGAGCAGTTCTTC.

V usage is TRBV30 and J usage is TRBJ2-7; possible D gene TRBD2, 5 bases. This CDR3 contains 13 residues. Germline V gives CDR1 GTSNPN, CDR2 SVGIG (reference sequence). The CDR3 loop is CASGVTPTYEQYF. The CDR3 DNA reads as TGTGCTTCCGGGGTAACCCCAACTTACGAGCAGTACTTC.